This T cell receptor (beta chain) appears in the sequencing data of a study of T cells after yellow fever vaccination. This clonotype was recorded many times. TCRdb reprocessed the 5' RACE reads via MiXCR and lists one record per CDR3 protein. The sample has around 140,000 distinct CDR3 sequences, 5% to 7.5% seen once; the top ten hold approximately 0.64%. The clonotype comes from a man younger than 45 who received the YFV17D yellow fever vaccine. The sample was CD4+ T cells sorted from PBMCs, taken 10 days after the yellow fever booster vaccination.

DNA for the CDR3: TGTGCCAGCAGCTTAGTCAACTCCTACGAGCAGTACTTC. This encodes CASSLVNSYEQYF. The V gene is TRBV7-2, the J gene TRBJ2-7; D call uncertain. The V and J ends lost 1 base and 0 bases respectively, with 4 bases between them. CDR3 length: 13 amino acids. The germline V gene encodes CDR1 SGHTA and CDR2 FQGNSA.